This TCR beta chain was sequenced during a study of T cell responses to AZD1222 COVID-19 vaccine (dated by TCRdb to about 2021). In terms of the full investigation: AZD1222 recipients whose second dose came at about 4 weeks and those whose second dose came at about 12 weeks were combined into one group, since spike-specific TCR depth and breadth did not differ between the two schedules. Trial participants were enrolled into age subgroups of 18-55, 56-69 and 70-plus years, which contained around 140, 26 and 57 TCR-sequenced participants, respectively. A total of more than 230 trial participants underwent TCR sequencing, of whom roughly 210 had received two doses of AZD1222 and about 25 had received two doses of the MenACWY control vaccine. Results the study describes overall, beyond this receptor: The vaccine-associated CD4 TCRs covered the entire spike protein, and the dominant responses fell in regions 160-218 and 743-854. No day 14 peak-response samples were available, so repertoires were characterized only after the peak T cell response. Reportedly, almost half of the unique spike-specific TCRs recognized epitopes lying outside the regions that are mutated in the B.1.351 and B.1.1.7 variants. Conclusions about previously exposed vaccinees were limited because only 6 or 7 AZD1222 recipients were SARS-CoV-2 seropositive at baseline. In the small 56-69-year group, the increase in depth fell short of significance, most likely because of low power. After two AZD1222 doses, spike-specific TCR breadth and depth were significantly higher than at day 0 and than in MenACWY recipients. Participants were mostly white British and included more females than males, and it was suggested by the authors that clonal diversity may have been underestimated.

The meaning of the sample's time point label: baseline before first vaccination. Samples from vaccinated people were obtained from the UK trials COV001 and COV002, which included a single-blind randomized controlled phase 2/3 trial of AZD1222 (ChAdOx1 nCoV-19) in healthy adults. For TCRbeta chain sequencing, PBMC samples from trial participants were taken at day 0 and at day 28 after the second dose. In the case of this clone: This receptor's antigen is unknown. Per-base quality was not reported, and no clone a single base away is much larger than it.

The CDR3 regions of human TCRbeta chains were analyzed by immunosequencing. As for the original processing: Repertoire TCRs were matched against a reference library of SARS-CoV-2-specific TCRs generated with the MIRA antigen-specificity platform. Breadth was defined as the fraction of unique TCRs that were SARS-CoV-2-associated, and depth was defined as the fraction of total T cells that were SARS-CoV-2-associated. Using the MIRA data, every spike-specific TCR was mapped to the spike region that the TCR reacted to and assigned to either a CD4 or a CD8 class. Log10-transformed breadth and depth values were compared by one-way ANOVA with Sidak's multiple comparisons tests. TCRdb limited this immuneACCESS table to in-frame rearrangements with V and J called. A share of clones is missing; checked studies link under half to unresolved V genes, and the rest is unexplained. The V and J calls and clone size come from that table; D and trimming were worked out from the DNA. This sample gives 25,000 to 35,000 clones in total; approximately 88% of them show up just once. In total, the top ten clones hold over 1% of the sample.

The input for sequencing was peripheral blood, taken on day 0 of AZD1222 vaccination. The source of this sequence is an adult in good health.

In nucleotide form, the sequence is TGTGCCAGCAGCCCTCCCCGGGGAGGGAATTCACCCCTCCACTTT. It encodes CASSPPRGGNSPLHF. Rearrangement joined TRBV2 to TRBJ1-6; the D gene assignment is ambiguous. The junction shows trimming of 6 bases on V and 7 bases on J, plus 16 bases between the germline ends. The CDR3, from cysteine to phenylalanine, totals 15 residues. Of all the DNA, just the CDR3 is kept, 45 bases in frame from base 1. CDR1 and CDR2 (SNHLY, FYNNEI) derive from the germline V gene.